Presented here are 8 T cell receptor beta chains from one specimen sequenced in a study of control samples from healthy donors and cancer patients. Assay used: immunoSEQ multiplex PCR; TCRdb lists only in-frame clones, some missing. The repertoire includes over 120,000 clones, around 92% of them detected once, and about 3.2% sits in the top ten. The material sequenced was blood. The receptors derive from a man aged 30 to 45 in good health.

This chain joins TRBV19 and TRBJ2-1, with D unresolved. The CDR3 runs 13 residues. The germline CDR1 and CDR2 sequences are LNHDA and SQIVND (reference sequence). V lost 3 bases, J lost 4 bases, and 7 bases lay in between. CDR3 amino acids: CASSIDIYNEQFF. The CDR3, as DNA: TGTGCCAGTAGTATTGACATTTACAATGAGCAGTTCTTC.

The gene calls are TRBV11-2 and TRBJ1-1; maybe TRBD1 (5 bases). Trimming took 4 bases from V and 3 from J, leaving 12 bases between them. This CDR3 has 14 residues. Germline CDR1 SGHAT, CDR2 FQNNGV. DNA for the CDR3: TGTGCCAGCAGCTCAGGGTTTAAGGACACTGAAGCTTTCTTT. It is translated as CASSSGFKDTEAFF.

This rearrangement joins TRBV6-1 to TRBJ1-5, with D unclear. The V end lost 2 bases, the J end lost 0 bases, and 11 bases lay between the germline ends. The germline gives CDR1 MNHNS, CDR2 SASEGT. The CDR3 spans 16 residues. The CDR3 spells CASSEFRTVSNQPQHF. CDR3 DNA: TGTGCCAGCAGTGAATTTCGGACGGTTAGCAATCAGCCCCAGCATTTT.

The chain is built from TRBV10-2 and TRBJ2-7; TRBD1 matches at 7 bases. Trimming removed 10 bases from V and 0 bases from J; junction bases left unmatched: 9. The CDR3 loop spans 14 amino acids. Germline assignment: CDR1 WSHSY and CDR2 SAAADI. The CDR3 reads CAKTSGQNSYEQYF. DNA for the CDR3: TGCGCCAAGACCTCGGGACAGAACTCCTACGAGCAGTACTTC.

This clone was detected a few times. The chain has TRBV7-9 and TRBJ2-2, with D uncertain. V dropped 5 bases and J dropped 0 bases, with 1 base sitting between them. The CDR3 covers 12 residues. Germline V gene data show CDR1 as SEHNR and CDR2 as FQNEAQ (reference sequence). CDR3 DNA sequence: TGTGCCAGCAGCACGAACACCGGGGAGCTGTTTTTT. It translates to CASSTNTGELFF.

The chain combines TRBV6-6 with TRBJ2-1, with 12 bases that match TRBD2. The ends lost 2 bases at V and 8 bases at J; junction bases unmatched: 7. CDR3 length equals 16 residues. Germline CDR1 MNHNY, CDR2 SVGAGI (reference sequence). The CDR3 protein is CASSYPLAGGRDEQFF. The CDR3 DNA reads TGTGCCAGCAGTTACCCACTAGCGGGGGGAAGGGATGAGCAGTTCTTC.

The genes are TRBV25-1 and TRBJ2-2; D not resolved. Deletions cut 8 bases from V and 0 bases from J, with 10 bases between. The CDR3 loop spans 14 amino acids. Germline-derived CDR1 and CDR2 are MGHDK and SYGVNS. CDR3: CASQGGANTGELFF. CDR3 in DNA: TGTGCCAGCCAAGGCGGTGCGAACACCGGGGAGCTGTTTTTT. The full variable domain, rest sourced from reference TRBV25-1 and TRBJ2-2, is EADIYQTPRYLVIGTGKKITLECSQTMGHDKMYWYQQDPGMELHLIHYSYGVNSTEKGDLSSESTVSRIRTEHFPLTLESARPSHTSQYLCASQGGANTGELFFGEGSRLTVL.

CDR3 residues: CASSVRAGPYTDTQYF. CDR3 nucleotides: TGTGCCAGCAGCGTCAGAGCGGGGCCCTACACAGATACGCAGTATTTT. The J gene is TRBJ2-3, the V gene TRBV7-9, with 7 bases that match TRBD2. CDR1 is SEHNR and CDR2 is FQNEAQ in the germline V gene (reference sequence). V lost 5 bases, J lost 2 bases, and 10 bases stayed unmatched. This CDR3 spans 16 amino acids. Drawing the rest from reference TRBV7-9 and TRBJ2-3, the complete variable domain is DTGVSQNPRHKITKRGQNVTFRCDPISEHNRLYWYRQTLGQGPEFLTYFQNEAQLEKSRLLSDRFSAERPKGSFSTLEIQRTEQGDSAMYLCASSVRAGPYTDTQYFGPGTRLTVL.